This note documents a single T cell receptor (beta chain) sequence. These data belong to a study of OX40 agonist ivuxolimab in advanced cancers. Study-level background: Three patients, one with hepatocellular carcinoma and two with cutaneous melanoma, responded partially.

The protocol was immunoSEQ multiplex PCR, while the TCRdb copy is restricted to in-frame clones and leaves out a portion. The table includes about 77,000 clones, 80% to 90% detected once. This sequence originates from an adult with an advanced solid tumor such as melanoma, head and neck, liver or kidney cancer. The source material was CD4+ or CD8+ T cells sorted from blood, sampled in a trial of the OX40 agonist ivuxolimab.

CDR3 loop: CASSPSLTQETQYF. In DNA, the CDR3 is TGCGCCAGCAGCCCCAGCCTTACCCAAGAGACCCAGTACTTC. This sequence joins TRBV5-1 and TRBJ2-5; D gene ambiguous. V was clipped by 4 bases and J by 1 base, with 11 bases between them. This CDR3 comprises 14 residues. From germline, CDR1 is SGHRS and CDR2 YFSETQ.